The 20 T cell receptor beta chains below all came from one sample that was sequenced in a study of CD8+CD57+ T cells in acquired aplastic anemia. TCR beta VDJ combinations and CDR3 sequences were profiled from genomic DNA. MiXCR, run by TCRdb on the reads, gives a single entry per CDR3 protein. The sample shows about 180,000 distinct CDR3 sequences, just over 45% of them seen only once. The sample comprised sorted CD4+, CD8+, or CD8+CD57+ T cells (not recorded which) from PBMCs. These receptors were obtained from a human donor in good health.

There are many counts of this clonotype. This chain joins TRBV24-1 and TRBJ2-3, with 8 bases matching TRBD1. CDR1 KGHDR and CDR2 SFDVKD come from the germline V gene. The CDR3 sequence is 14 residues long. J lost 7 bases, V lost 9 bases, and 11 bases had no gene match. The CDR3 nucleotides are TGTGCCACCGCAGAGACAGGGGTTTTAAATACGCAGTATTTT. This translates into CATAETGVLNTQYF.

The V and J genes are TRBV25-1 and TRBJ1-1; tentatively, D is TRBD1 (5 bases). Germline CDR1 MGHDK, CDR2 SYGVNS. V lost 2 bases and J 7 bases, leaving 11 bases between the germline ends. The CDR3 extends over 13 amino acids. The DNA for the CDR3 is TGTGCCAGCAGTGAACAGTTCAGGGATGAAGCTTTCTTT. Translating it yields CASSEQFRDEAFF.

This clonotype was counted at least ten times. The chain recombines TRBV6-5 with TRBJ1-1, with unresolved D. The CDR3 loop spans 11 amino acids. Trimming stripped 2 bases from V and 11 bases from J, with 9 bases between. Germline lookup yields CDR1 MNHEY and CDR2 SVGAGI. The CDR3 sequence is CASSYMGMAFF. The CDR3 DNA sequence: TGTGCCAGCAGTTACATGGGGATGGCTTTCTTT.

The chain links TRBV10-1 to TRBJ2-7, with D tentatively TRBD2 (5 bases). CDR3 length equals 13 residues. CDR1 is WNHNN, CDR2 SYGVQD, per germline (reference sequence). Deletions cut 2 bases from V and 4 bases from J, with 9 bases between. CDR3 residues: CASSESSVYEQYF. For the CDR3, the DNA is TGCGCCAGCAGTGAGAGTAGCGTATACGAGCAGTACTTC.

V usage is TRBV12-3 or TRBV12-4 and J usage is TRBJ1-1, with 9 positions matching TRBD1. The J segment lost 7 bases and the V segment lost 5 bases, leaving 14 bases of the junction unmatched. The length of the CDR3 is 16 residues. The CDR3 loop reads CASSLIGGTGRGEAFF. DNA of the CDR3: TGTGCCAGCAGTCTTATTGGTGGGACAGGGAGGGGTGAAGCTTTCTTT.

This clonotype was counted only a few times. The chain recombines TRBV29-1 with TRBJ2-7; D gene ambiguous. The CDR3 length is 13 residues. Germline V gives CDR1 SQVTM, CDR2 ANQGSEA. V gave up 4 bases and J gave up 0 bases, with 10 bases separating them. CDR3 sequence reads: CSVGLQSSYEQYF. The CDR3 coding sequence is TGCAGCGTTGGGCTACAGAGCTCCTACGAGCAGTACTTC.

In regard to this clonotype: The CDR3 carries no conserved terminal phenylalanine or tryptophan, so it likely arises from a read error. The chain combines TRBV5-5 with TRBJ2-5, with D hard to call. Trimming removed 3 bases at V and 1 base at J, with 19 bases between. CDR1 is SGHKS, CDR2 YYEKEE, per germline (reference sequence). The CDR3 spans 17 residues. In nucleotides, the CDR3 is TGTGCCAGCAGCTCTTCCGGGTCACAGCTCCTCCAAGAGACCCAGTACCTC. It translates to CASSSSGSQLLQETQYL.

The genes are TRBV9 and TRBJ2-5; 7 bases align to TRBD1. This CDR3 has 15 residues. Germline CDR1 and CDR2: SGDLS and YYNGEE. V gave up 0 bases and J gave up 5 bases; unmatched junction bases: 7. CDR3 DNA sequence: TGTGCCAGCAGCGTAGCGAACAGGGGATTGGAGACCCAGTACTTC. This encodes CASSVANRGLETQYF.

This clonotype occurred many times. The rearrangement links TRBV2 to TRBJ2-7, with a tentative D call TRBD2 (6 bases). The ends were cut back, 2 bases at V and 0 bases at J, with 20 bases in the middle. The CDR3 sequence is 18 residues long. Germline V gives CDR1 SNHLY, CDR2 FYNNEI. CDR3: CASSERSWGVGVSYEQYF. The CDR3, as DNA: TGTGCCAGCAGTGAAAGAAGTTGGGGGGTTGGGGTCTCCTACGAGCAGTACTTC.

A single count supports this clonotype. The genes are TRBV25-1 and TRBJ2-7; the D gene is possibly TRBD1 (6 bases). Deletions cut 2 bases from V and 2 bases from J, with 19 bases between. This CDR3 region has 17 residues. From germline, CDR1 is MGHDK and CDR2 SYGVNS. The chain's CDR3 is CASSEIWTVRPPYEQYF. In DNA form, the CDR3 reads TGTGCCAGCAGTGAAATATGGACAGTTCGGCCTCCCTACGAGCAGTACTTC.

In this sample, this clonotype turned up many times. The rearrangement links TRBV19 to TRBJ1-5; no clear D gene. V shed 4 bases and J shed 4 bases, with 8 bases lying between them. The length of the CDR3 is 13 residues. Germline assignment: CDR1 LNHDA and CDR2 SQIVND (reference sequence). CDR3 sequence: CASSRSENQPQHF. The CDR3 DNA reads TGTGCCAGTAGTAGGTCGGAGAATCAGCCCCAGCATTTT.

The chain has TRBV7-8 and TRBJ2-1, with TRBD2 as a possible D gene (5 bases). Trimming removed 1 base from V and 2 bases from J, with 9 bases in between. Per the germline V gene, CDR1 is SGHVS and CDR2 is FQNEAQ. The CDR3 runs 15 residues. CDR3 nucleotides: TGTGCCAGCAGCTTAGTATCCGGGACCTACAATGAGCAGTTCTTC. Its protein product is CASSLVSGTYNEQFF. Full variable domain (rest looked up from reference TRBV7-8 and TRBJ2-1): GAGVSQSPRYKVAKRGQDVALRCDPISGHVSLFWYQQALGQGPEFLTYFQNEAQLDKSGLPSDRFFAERPEGSVSTLKIQRTQQEDSAVYLCASSLVSGTYNEQFFGPGTRLTVL.

This clonotype was counted ten times or more. The chain is built from TRBV6-5 and TRBJ1-1; 7 positions match TRBD1. V gave up 2 bases and J gave up 3 bases; unmatched junction bases: 6. Germline V lookup: CDR1 MNHEY, CDR2 SVGAGI. The CDR3 loop spans 15 amino acids. This chain's CDR3 is CASSYRRQGYTEAFF. For the CDR3, the DNA is TGTGCCAGCAGTTACCGACGACAGGGCTACACTGAAGCTTTCTTT.

This clonotype occurred many times. The rearrangement uses TRBV9 and TRBJ2-7, with TRBD2 identical over 15 bases. Trimming took 0 bases from V and 6 from J; bases not matched to a gene: 1. The V gene's germline CDR1 is SGDLS and CDR2 YYNGEE. CDR3 length: 15 amino acids. DNA of the CDR3: TGTGCCAGCAGCGTAGGGACTAGCGGGAGGGGCGAGCAGTACTTC. Translated: CASSVGTSGRGEQYF.

V is TRBV29-1 and J is TRBJ2-1; tentatively, D is TRBD2 (6 bases). Trimming shortened V by 4 bases and J by 8 bases, and 18 bases separated the two germline ends. The CDR3 is made up of 14 amino acids. From germline, CDR1 is SQVTM and CDR2 ANQGSEA. Written as DNA, the CDR3 is TGCAGCGTTGGCGGGGTCGGGGAGTGGGATGAGCAGTTCTTC. Translation: CSVGGVGEWDEQFF.

In this sample, this clonotype turned up many times. The gene calls are TRBV15 and TRBJ1-4; a weak D match, TRBD1 (6 bases). The germline gives CDR1 LNHNV, CDR2 YYDKDF (reference sequence). Trimming removed 1 base at V and 0 bases at J, with 15 bases between. CDR3 length: 18 residues. CDR3: CATSRVGYWTATNEKLFF. The DNA of the CDR3 is TGTGCCACCAGCAGAGTAGGGTATTGGACAGCAACTAATGAAAAACTGTTTTTT.

With respect to this clonotype: This clone may be a read error of a much larger clone one base away. The DNA of the CDR3 is TGTGCCAGCAGTTTTCAGCGACTAGCGTACACCCTCACAGATACGCAGTATTTT. Its translation is CASSFQRLAYTLTDTQYF. The chain joins TRBV12-3 or TRBV12-4 to TRBJ2-3; 8 bases agree with TRBD2. This CDR3 has 18 amino acids. The V gene end was trimmed by 3 bases and the J gene end by 2 bases; junction bases not matched to a gene: 13.

This sequence joins TRBV15 and TRBJ1-1, with 9 bases identical to TRBD1. CDR1 is LNHNV, CDR2 YYDKDF, per germline (reference sequence). The CDR3 sequence is 14 residues long. V was pared by 4 bases and J by 9 bases, with 9 bases of the junction left unmatched. This CDR3 reads CATSTRGTGRQAFF. The DNA of the CDR3 is TGTGCCACCAGCACCAGAGGGACAGGGCGGCAAGCTTTCTTT.

This rearrangement joins TRBV7-2 to TRBJ2-2; D is possibly TRBD2 (6 bases). CDR1 is SGHTA, CDR2 FQGNSA, per germline. This CDR3 has 15 residues. Trimming took off 6 bases at V and 1 base at J, with 12 bases between the two ends. CDR3 residues: CASRWGSGNTGELFF. In DNA, the CDR3 is TGTGCCAGCAGATGGGGTAGCGGGAACACCGGGGAGCTGTTTTTT. The full variable domain, completed using reference TRBV7-2 and TRBJ2-2, is GAGVSQSPSNKVTEKGKDVELRCDPISGHTALYWYRQSLGQGLEFLIYFQGNSAPDKSGLPSDRFSAERTGGSVSTLTIQRTQQEDSAVYLCASRWGSGNTGELFFGEGSRLTVL.

As DNA, the CDR3 is TGTGCCAGCAGCTTGGCCGGGCCCCAGCATTTT. Protein: CASSLAGPQHF. The chain uses TRBV7-8 and TRBJ1-5; D not certain. Between the trimmed V and J ends, which lost 3 bases and 9 bases, there was a span of 6 bases. Per germline, CDR1 SGHVS and CDR2 FQNEAQ. The CDR3 sequence is 11 residues long.